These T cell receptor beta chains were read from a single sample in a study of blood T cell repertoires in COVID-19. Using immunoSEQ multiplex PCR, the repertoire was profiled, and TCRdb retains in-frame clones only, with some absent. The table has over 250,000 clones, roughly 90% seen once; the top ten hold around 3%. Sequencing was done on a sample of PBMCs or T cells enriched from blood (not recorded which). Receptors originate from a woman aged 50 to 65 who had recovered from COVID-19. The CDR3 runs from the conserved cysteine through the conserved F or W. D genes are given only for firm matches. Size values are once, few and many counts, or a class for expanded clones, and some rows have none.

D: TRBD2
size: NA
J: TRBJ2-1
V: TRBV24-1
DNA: TGTGCCACCAGTGATTCTAGCGGGAACTACAATGAGCAGTTCTTC
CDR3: CATSDSSGNYNEQFF

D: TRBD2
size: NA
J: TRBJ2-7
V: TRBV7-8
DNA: TGTGCCAGCAGCTTCAGCGGGAGAGGCAGCTACGAGCAGTACTTC
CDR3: CASSFSGRGSYEQYF

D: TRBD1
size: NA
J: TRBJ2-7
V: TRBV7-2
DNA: TGTGCCAGCAGCTTAGCACAGGGGTACGAGCAGTACTTC
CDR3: CASSLAQGYEQYF

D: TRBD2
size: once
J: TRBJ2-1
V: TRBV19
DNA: TGTGCCAGTATCGGGACTAGCCCCAAGAAGCAGTTCTTC
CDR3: CASIGTSPKKQFF

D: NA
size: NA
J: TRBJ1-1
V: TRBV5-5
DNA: TGTGCCAGCAGCTTACTTCCCGAGAACACTGAAGCTTTCTTT
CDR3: CASSLLPENTEAFF

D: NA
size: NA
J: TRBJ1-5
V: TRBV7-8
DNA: TGTGCCAGCAGCCCCTTAGGGGCGGTCAATCAGCCCCAGCATTTT
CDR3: CASSPLGAVNQPQHF

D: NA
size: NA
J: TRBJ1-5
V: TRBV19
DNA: TGTGCCAGTAGTCCAGGACAGACTAGCAATCAGCCCCAGCATTTT
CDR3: CASSPGQTSNQPQHF

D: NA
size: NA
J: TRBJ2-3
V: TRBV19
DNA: TGTGCCAGTAGTATTGGGATAGCGGCTACTAGCACAGATACGCAGTATTTT
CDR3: CASSIGIAATSTDTQYF

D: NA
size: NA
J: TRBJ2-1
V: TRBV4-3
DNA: TGCGCCAGCAGCCTTTCGGATGCGGATGAGCAGTTCTTC
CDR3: CASSLSDADEQFF

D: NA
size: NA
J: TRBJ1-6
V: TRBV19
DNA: TGTGCCAGTAGTATAAATGGCAGGGGCGCTCTTAATTCACCCCTCCACTTT
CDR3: CASSINGRGALNSPLHF

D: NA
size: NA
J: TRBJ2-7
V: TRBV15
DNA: TGTGCCACCAGCAGTATCTTCCAGGGTGACGAGCAGTACTTC
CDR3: CATSSIFQGDEQYF

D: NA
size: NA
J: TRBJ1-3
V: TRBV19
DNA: TGTGCCAGTACCGCGACTATCTCTGGAAACACCATATATTTT
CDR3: CASTATISGNTIYF

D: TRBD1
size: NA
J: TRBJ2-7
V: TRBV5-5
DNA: TGTGCCAGCAGATTACCCGGGACAGGGGTAAGCGAGCAGTACTTC
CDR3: CASRLPGTGVSEQYF

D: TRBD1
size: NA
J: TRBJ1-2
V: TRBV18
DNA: TGTGCCAGCTCGAGGACAGGGCCAATGGATGGCTACACCTTC
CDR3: CASSRTGPMDGYTF

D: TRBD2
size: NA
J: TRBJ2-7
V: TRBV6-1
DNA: TGTGCCAGCAGTGGGACCGGGACTAGCAGAACCTACGAGCAGTACTTC
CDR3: CASSGTGTSRTYEQYF

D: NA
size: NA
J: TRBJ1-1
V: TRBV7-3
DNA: TGTGCCAGCAGCCCGACAGGGAACACTGAAGCTTTCTTT
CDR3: CASSPTGNTEAFF

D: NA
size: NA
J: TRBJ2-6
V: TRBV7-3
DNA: TGTGCCAGCAGTTATAGGGGGATTACCTACTCCTCTGGGGCCAACGTCCTGACTTTC
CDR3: CASSYRGITYSSGANVLTF

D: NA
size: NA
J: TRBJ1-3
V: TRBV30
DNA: TGTGCCTGGGGCTTCTCTGGAAACACCATATATTTT
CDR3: CAWGFSGNTIYF

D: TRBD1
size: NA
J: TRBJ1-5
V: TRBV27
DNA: TGTGCCTCCTCGGACAGGGATAGCAATCAGCCCCAGCATTTT
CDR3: CASSDRDSNQPQHF

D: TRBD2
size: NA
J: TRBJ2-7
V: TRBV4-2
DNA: TGTGCCAGCAGCCCCCAGGCGGCTAGCGGATCCTACGAGCAGTACTTC
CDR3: CASSPQAASGSYEQYF

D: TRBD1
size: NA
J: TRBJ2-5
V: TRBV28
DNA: TGTGCCAGCAGATCCGGGACAGGGCGTTTTGAGACCCAGTACTTC
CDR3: CASRSGTGRFETQYF

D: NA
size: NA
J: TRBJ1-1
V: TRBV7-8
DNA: TGTGCCAGCAGCTTAGCTCCGGGAACGGGCACTGAAGCTTTCTTT
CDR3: CASSLAPGTGTEAFF